The present T cell receptor beta chain was sequenced within a study of identical twins. cDNA molecules carried unique molecular identifiers, and template switching added a universal primer site. From the 5' RACE reads, TCRdb called clonotypes with MiXCR, one entry per CDR3 protein. Here the sample spans around 340,000 distinct CDR3 sequences, roughly 9% being singletons. This clonotype was seen at least ten times. Germline V CDR1 and CDR2: SEHNR, FQNEAQ (reference sequence). The germline V and J ends were trimmed by 1 base and 10 bases, with 19 bases remaining between them. The CDR3 sequence is 15 residues long.

The origin of this receptor is a woman between 45 and 60 years old in good health. The sample taken for sequencing was naive T cells sorted from blood. The chain carries TRBV7-9 and TRBJ1-1; D perhaps matches TRBD1 (6 bases). The CDR3 region is CASSLVSRTAAGAFF. The CDR3 DNA reads TGTGCCAGCAGCTTAGTCTCCAGGACAGCCGCGGGAGCTTTCTTT. The whole variable domain, filled in from reference TRBV7-9 and TRBJ1-1, reads DTGVSQNPRHKITKRGQNVTFRCDPISEHNRLYWYRQTLGQGPEFLTYFQNEAQLEKSRLLSDRFSAERPKGSFSTLEIQRTEQGDSAMYLCASSLVSRTAAGAFFGQGTRLTVV.